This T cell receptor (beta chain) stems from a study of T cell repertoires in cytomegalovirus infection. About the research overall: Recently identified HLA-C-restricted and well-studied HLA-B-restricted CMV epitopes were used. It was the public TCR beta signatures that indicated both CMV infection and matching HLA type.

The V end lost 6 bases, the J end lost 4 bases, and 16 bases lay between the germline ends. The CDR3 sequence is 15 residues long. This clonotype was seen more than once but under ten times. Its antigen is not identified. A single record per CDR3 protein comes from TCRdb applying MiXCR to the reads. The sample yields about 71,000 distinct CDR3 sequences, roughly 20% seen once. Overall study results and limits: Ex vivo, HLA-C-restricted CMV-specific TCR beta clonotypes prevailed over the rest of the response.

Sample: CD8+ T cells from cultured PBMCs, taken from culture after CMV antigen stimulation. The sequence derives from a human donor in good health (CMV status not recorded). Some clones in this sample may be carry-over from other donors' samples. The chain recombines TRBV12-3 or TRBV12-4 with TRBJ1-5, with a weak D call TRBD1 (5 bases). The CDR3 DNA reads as TGTGCCAGCAGCCTACCAGGTCCAGGGAATCAGCCCCAGCATTTT. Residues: CASSLPGPGNQPQHF.